This paragraph reports one T cell receptor (beta chain). Using immunoSEQ multiplex PCR, the repertoire was profiled, and TCRdb retains in-frame clones only, with some absent. The table shows about 230,000 clones, with around four fifths occurring only once. The CDR3 extends over 16 amino acids. The V end was cut by 0 bases, the J end by 2 bases, with 14 bases between. The germline V gene encodes CDR1 SGHRS and CDR2 YFSETQ. The sample originates from a study of blood T cell repertoires in COVID-19. The clonotype comes from a man aged 35-49 years with active or convalescent COVID-19. This rearrangement joins TRBV5-1 to TRBJ1-1; D remains unclear. Material: peripheral blood. CDR3 coding DNA: TGCGCCAGCAGCTTGGGATCGGCGGCGGGAAACACTGAAGCTTTCTTT. It encodes CASSLGSAAGNTEAFF. The full variable domain, its missing parts supplied by reference TRBV5-1 and TRBJ1-1, is KAGVTQTPRYLIKTRGQQVTLSCSPISGHRSVSWYQQTPGQGLQFLFEYFSETQRNKGNFPGRFSGRQFSNSRSEMNVSTLELGDSALYLCASSLGSAAGNTEAFFGQGTRLTVV.